This T cell receptor beta chain appears in the sequencing data of a study of early T cells in non-severe SARS-CoV-2 infection. Study-wide results and limits: Missing private and CD4 specificities, VDJdb matching favored anti-spike CD8 responses.

In this sample, this clonotype turned up many times. The antigen is unknown. cDNA molecules, individually, were tagged with unique molecular identifiers. From the 5' RACE reads, TCRdb called clonotypes with MiXCR, one entry per CDR3 protein. The sample contains around 37,000 distinct CDR3 sequences, over 8.5% of which appear only once. The CDR3 spans 14 residues. Germline values: CDR1 SGHAT, CDR2 FQNNGV. Trimming cost V 1 base and J 4 bases, with 9 bases left between them. The source of this sequence is an adult who was a healthcare worker with PCR-confirmed SARS-CoV-2 infection or an uninfected control (not recorded which). The chain is built from TRBV11-2 and TRBJ2-3, with D unresolved. Specimen: whole blood. The CDR3 here is CASSLAIRPDTQYF. CDR3 nucleotide sequence: TGTGCCAGCAGCTTAGCCATCCGCCCAGATACGCAGTATTTT.